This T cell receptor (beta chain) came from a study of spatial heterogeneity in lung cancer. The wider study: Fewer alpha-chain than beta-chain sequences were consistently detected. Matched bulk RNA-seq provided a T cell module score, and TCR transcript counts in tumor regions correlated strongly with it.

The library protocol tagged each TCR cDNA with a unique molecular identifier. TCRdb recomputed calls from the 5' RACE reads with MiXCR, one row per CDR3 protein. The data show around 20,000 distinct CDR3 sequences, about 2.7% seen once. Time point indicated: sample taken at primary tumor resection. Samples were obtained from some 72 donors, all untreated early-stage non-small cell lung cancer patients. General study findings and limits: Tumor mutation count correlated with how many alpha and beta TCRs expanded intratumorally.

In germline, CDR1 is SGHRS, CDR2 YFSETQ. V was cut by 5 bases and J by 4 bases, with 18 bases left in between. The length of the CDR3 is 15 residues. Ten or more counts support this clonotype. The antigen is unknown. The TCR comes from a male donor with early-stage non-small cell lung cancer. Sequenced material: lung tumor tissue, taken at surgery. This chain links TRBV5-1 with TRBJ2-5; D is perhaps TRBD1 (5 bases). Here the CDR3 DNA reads TGCGCCAGCAGGCCCCGTTTGCAGGGTGGAGAGACCCAGTACTTC. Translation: CASRPRLQGGETQYF.